These T cell receptor beta chains were read from a single sample in a study of blood T cell repertoires in COVID-19. Some clones are missing from TCRdb's copy, which holds only in-frame ones; the method was immunoSEQ multiplex PCR. Of approximately 240,000 clones listed, 83% were seen once; the top ten hold around 1.3%. The sequenced material came from peripheral blood. These receptors originate from a woman aged 25 to 45 with COVID-19, enrolled during active disease. Both conserved end residues are trimmed from each CDR3. Rows may omit the clone size; those that give it use once, few, many or a size class.

clone_size cdr3_length j_call v_call cdr3_aa
few 14 TRBJ2-2 TRBV14 ASSQAGGWNTGELF
NA 13 TRBJ2-5 TRBV11-2 ASSESWDYQETQY
NA 13 TRBJ2-5 TRBV9 ASSVRGGPGETQY
NA 12 TRBJ1-1 TRBV28 ASSLLVPNTEAF
NA 18 TRBJ2-1 TRBV5-1 ASSLIPGLAGGGSANEQF
NA 16 TRBJ2-2 TRBV4-3 ASSQEGGGPSNTGELF
NA 14 TRBJ2-7 TRBV9 ASSVSTGGGSYEQY
NA 12 TRBJ1-1 TRBV23-1 ASSQWTGGTEAF
NA 13 TRBJ1-2 TRBV4-3 ASSQAIPGGYGYT
NA 12 TRBJ2-7 TRBV3-1/TRBV3-2 ASSHPNEVGEQY
NA 12 TRBJ1-1 TRBV28 ASSMTGVNTEAF
NA 11 TRBJ2-2 TRBV7-7 ASRASGTGELF
NA 16 TRBJ2-2 TRBV4-2 ASSQVPSGGDFPGELF
NA 13 TRBJ2-7 TRBV2 ASGGLAGISYEQY
NA 12 TRBJ1-2 TRBV6-2/TRBV6-3 ASSYTQGLNGYT
NA 15 TRBJ2-7 TRBV7-9 ASSLALGGSATYEQY
NA 16 TRBJ2-2 TRBV7-3 ASSLNGAGGLGTGELF
NA 9 TRBJ2-5 TRBV20-1 STLRVETQY
NA 13 TRBJ2-5 TRBV5-1 ASSSGTGHQETQY
NA 13 TRBJ2-5 TRBV7-3 ASSPTSASVETQY
NA 20 TRBJ2-3 TRBV28 ASSLPNPPSIAGGRWTDTQY
NA 14 TRBJ2-5 TRBV24-1 ATSDQLAGGPETQY
NA 12 TRBJ2-7 TRBV5-1 ASSLAGGSYEQY
once 18 TRBJ1-6 TRBV19 ASSIFSPRQGSSYNSPLH
NA 12 TRBJ2-2 TRBV4-3 ASSHDFNTGELF
NA 13 TRBJ2-7 TRBV5-1 ASSLGGGRAYEQY
once 13 TRBJ1-1 TRBV7-2 ASSTYRGSGTEAF
NA 13 TRBJ1-1 TRBV7-3 ASSVDGGLNTEAF
NA 11 TRBJ1-2 TRBV13 ASSLQGAQGYT
NA 13 TRBJ2-3 TRBV7-2 ASSLAPGGTDTQY
NA 14 TRBJ2-7 TRBV9 ASSESYGGRIYEQY
NA 17 TRBJ2-7 TRBV4-3 ASSQDRLKASGEPYEQY
NA 12 TRBJ2-1 TRBV7-7 ASSNGLAGDEQF